The T cell receptor (beta chain) under discussion was sequenced for a study of cytomegalovirus exposure and HLA in healthy donors. Study-wide findings and caveats: Most TCR sequences were seen very rarely across donors, but some public TCRs occurred in many. Testing in vitro showed a few CMV-associated chains specific for CMV antigens. Some segments of the V type, notably TRBV6-2 and TRBV6-3, were excluded as indistinguishable. CMV serostatus was the sole immune exposure information available.

The CDR3 totals 18 residues. Germline CDR1 MNHEY, CDR2 SMNVEV (reference sequence). V gave up 2 bases and J gave up 0 bases, with 17 bases separating them. Use of 60 Vbeta and 13 Jbeta primers characterized the PCR. Libraries were prepared by immunoSEQ multiplex PCR; TCRdb keeps only in-frame clonotypes and omits some of them. The sample has 150,000 to 200,000 clones; 75% to 85% are singletons. This clone showed up just once. What it recognizes is unknown. V gene TRBV27 combines with J gene TRBJ2-4, with D possibly being TRBD1 (6 bases). This TCR was sampled from a woman in her forties or fifties in good health and CMV-seronegative. The sequenced sample was PBMCs. The CDR3 region has the DNA TGTGCCAGCAGTTTAACATCGATACAGGGTGGAGCCAAAAACATTCAGTACTTC. The encoded protein is CASSLTSIQGGAKNIQYF.